Following are 17 T cell receptor beta chains from one sample sequenced in a study of T cell responses to AZD1222 COVID-19 vaccine. The assay was immunoSEQ multiplex PCR, and TCRdb's table has in-frame clones only and misses some. The sample holds roughly 160,000 clones, roughly nine tenths seen once. The source was peripheral blood, collected 28 days after the second AZD1222 dose. The source is an adult who received the AZD1222 COVID-19 vaccine.

The CDR3 loop reads CASSQDRGLTEAFF. The CDR3 DNA is TGCGCCAGCAGCCAGGACAGGGGTCTCACTGAAGCTTTCTTT. This sequence joins TRBV4-1 and TRBJ1-1; 9 bases match TRBD1. Germline CDR1 is MGHRA and CDR2 is YSYEKL. Trimming took 3 bases from V and 4 from J; bases not matched to a gene: 3. CDR3 length equals 14 residues.

V and J are TRBV18 and TRBJ2-1; 7 nucleotides agree with TRBD2. V trimming: 2 bases; J trimming: 14 bases; junction bases outside the gene matches: 9. This CDR3 is built from 13 residues. Germline V gives CDR1 KGHSH, CDR2 LQKENI. CDR3 DNA sequence: TGTGCCAGCTCACCATATGGGGACGGGGGGAAGTTCTTC. Encoded protein: CASSPYGDGGKFF.

This rearrangement joins TRBV4-1 to TRBJ2-7; TRBD1 aligns across 11 bases. This CDR3 has 18 residues. The trim removed 6 bases at V and 2 bases at J, leaving 15 bases unmatched. The germline V gene has CDR1 MGHRA and CDR2 YSYEKL. CDR3 in DNA: TGCGCCAGCAGTCTCGGGCCGGTGGACAGGGGGCTTACCTACGAGCAGTACTTC. Its protein product is CASSLGPVDRGLTYEQYF.

The chain combines TRBV11-3 with TRBJ2-2, with no clear D. The CDR3 has 12 amino acids. V was pared by 4 bases and J by 7 bases, with 7 bases between. Germline CDR1 SGHNT, CDR2 YENEEA. The CDR3 coding sequence is TGTGCCAGCAGCTCCAAACGCGGGGAGCTGTTTTTT. It yields the protein CASSSKRGELFF. Full variable domain (rest looked up from reference TRBV11-3 and TRBJ2-2): EAGVVQSPRYKIIEKKQPVAFWCNPISGHNTLYWYLQNLGQGPELLIRYENEEAVDDSQLPKDRFSAERLKGVDSTLKIQPAELGDSAVYLCASSSKRGELFFGEGSRLTVL.

CDR3 coding DNA: TGTGCCAGCAGTTACCCCCCGGTGAACACTGAAGCTTTCTTT. This sequence encodes CASSYPPVNTEAFF. V is TRBV6-5 and J is TRBJ1-1; no definite D call. V lost 2 bases and J 0 bases, leaving 7 bases between the germline ends. In germline, CDR1 is MNHEY, CDR2 SVGAGI. The CDR3 runs 14 residues.

V and J are TRBV19 and TRBJ2-7, with D possibly called TRBD1 or TRBD2 (6 bases each). Germline values: CDR1 LNHDA, CDR2 SQIVND (reference sequence). The CDR3 loop spans 15 amino acids. Trimming stripped 1 base from V and 1 base from J, with 11 bases between. Here the CDR3 DNA reads TGTGCCAGTAGTATAGCGACAGGAGGGTCCTACGAGCAGTACTTC. Residues: CASSIATGGSYEQYF.

This clone was observed a few times. This sequence joins TRBV18 and TRBJ1-1; no clear D. The CDR3 is made up of 13 amino acids. Trimming stripped 0 bases from V and 7 bases from J, with 9 bases between. Per the germline V gene, CDR1 is KGHSH and CDR2 is LQKENI. CDR3 sequence reads: CASSPPLAGEAFF. DNA of the CDR3: TGTGCCAGCTCACCACCCCTGGCAGGTGAAGCTTTCTTT.

The chain employs TRBV9 and TRBJ2-3; D unclear. The CDR3 has 15 residues. Deletions cut 9 bases from V and 4 bases from J, with 21 bases between. Germline V CDR1 and CDR2: SGDLS, YYNGEE. CDR3 coding DNA: TGTGCCACACCGCCGGGCACCACAATTGCAGATACGCAGTATTTT. Translating gives CATPPGTTIADTQYF.

This clone was seen once. V gene TRBV3-1 (or the pseudogene TRBV3-2) combines with J gene TRBJ1-1; D is possibly TRBD1 (5 bases). CDR1 LGHDT and CDR2 YNNKEL come from the germline V gene (reference sequence). Trimming left V 6 bases short and J 1 base short, with 9 bases between. The CDR3 extends over 13 amino acids. CDR3 nucleotide sequence: TGTGCCAGCAGTAAAGACAGGAACACTGAAGCTTTCTTT. Protein: CASSKDRNTEAFF.

Details on this clone: This sample includes further DNA sequences coding for the same CDR3. This sequence joins TRBV10-1 and TRBJ1-1; TRBD1 agrees at 9 bases. CDR1 and CDR2 (germline): WNHNN, SYGVQD (reference sequence). V lost 8 bases, J lost 5 bases, and 6 bases stayed unmatched. The CDR3 extends over 13 amino acids. CDR3 DNA: TGCGCCAGCTCGGACAGGGGAGAGACTGAAGCTTTCTTT. This codes for CASSDRGETEAFF.

The gene calls are TRBV5-1 and TRBJ2-2; D remains unclear. CDR1 is SGHRS and CDR2 is YFSETQ in the germline V gene. Trimming shortened V by 0 bases and J by 2 bases, and 8 bases separated the two germline ends. The CDR3 is made up of 15 amino acids. The CDR3 spells CASSLDGANTGELFF. The CDR3 DNA sequence: TGCGCCAGCAGCTTGGACGGAGCCAACACCGGGGAGCTGTTTTTT.

The V gene is TRBV10-3, the J gene TRBJ1-5; 7 bases align to TRBD1. This CDR3 has 14 residues. V lost 3 bases, J lost 2 bases, and 1 base stayed unmatched. Germline V gives CDR1 ENHRY, CDR2 SYGVKD. CDR3 amino acids: CAISEGGGNQPQHF. The CDR3 nucleotides read TGTGCCATCAGTGAAGGGGGCGGCAATCAGCCCCAGCATTTT.

This clone showed up just once. The J gene is TRBJ1-2, the V gene TRBV12-3 or TRBV12-4; D ambiguous. Deletions cut 2 bases from V and 8 bases from J, with 12 bases between. The CDR3 is made up of 13 amino acids. CDR3 in amino acids: CASSLIATKGYTF. The CDR3, as DNA: TGTGCCAGCAGTTTAATTGCTACGAAGGGCTACACCTTC.

V and J are TRBV5-1 and TRBJ2-7; the match to TRBD2 covers 7 bases. Germline V lookup: CDR1 SGHRS, CDR2 YFSETQ. Trimming cost V 2 bases and J 6 bases; bases outside gene matches: 11. The CDR3 extends over 15 amino acids. The CDR3 bases are TGCGCCAGCAGCTTCAGTTCGGGGGGTACAGCCGAGCAGTACTTC. Its protein product is CASSFSSGGTAEQYF.

This clone has only a few counts. The chain is built from TRBV2 and TRBJ1-2; D is perhaps TRBD1 (5 bases). CDR1 and CDR2 (germline): SNHLY, FYNNEI. Trimming cost V 4 bases and J 8 bases, with 17 bases left between them. The CDR3 has 14 residues. This CDR3 reads CASSGIGQISGYTF. In DNA form, the CDR3 reads TGTGCCAGCAGTGGAATAGGACAAATTTCGGGCTACACCTTC.

The chain combines TRBV7-2 with TRBJ2-3; a possible D gene is TRBD2 (7 bases). Trimming stripped 2 bases from V and 6 bases from J, with 18 bases between. The CDR3 sequence is 16 residues long. Germline V CDR1 and CDR2: SGHTA, FQGNSA. CDR3 sequence reads: CASSLMSRGAADTQYF. DNA of the CDR3: TGTGCCAGCAGCTTAATGTCCCGGGGGGCCGCGGATACGCAGTATTTT.

V gene TRBV24-1 combines with J gene TRBJ2-3; D possibly corresponds to TRBD2 (5 bases). V gave up 2 bases and J gave up 2 bases, with 13 bases separating them. The CDR3 extends over 16 amino acids. Germline-derived CDR1 and CDR2 are KGHDR and SFDVKD. The CDR3 loop is CATSDSKKRATDTQYF. The CDR3 coding sequence is TGTGCCACCAGTGATTCCAAGAAGAGGGCCACAGATACGCAGTATTTT.